A single sample gave rise to the 13 T cell receptor beta chains below, sequenced in a study of T cells in Graves' hyperthyroidism and ophthalmopathy. The CDR3 regions of TCR beta were amplified from RNA transcripts. A first-round RT-PCR of the TCR CDR3 used the HTBI primer set. MiXCR, applied by TCRdb to the multiplex PCR reads, yields one record per CDR3 protein. The table records nearly 600,000 distinct CDR3 sequences, approximately 15% of them present only once. Source material: blood. All receptors come from a woman aged 25-40 years with Graves' hyperthyroidism that later progressed to Graves' ophthalmopathy.

This clonotype was counted only a few times. A much larger clone sits a single nucleotide away, making a read error possible. Lacking the conserved final phenylalanine or tryptophan, this CDR3 likely reflects a read error. The chain links TRBV12-3 or TRBV12-4 to TRBJ2-7; D uncertain. Trimming removed 3 bases from V and 5 bases from J, with 5 bases in between. The CDR3 runs 11 residues. The CDR3 DNA sequence: TGTGCCAGCAGTTTCGGCGACGAGCAGTACCTC. Translation: CASSFGDEQYL.

This clonotype occurred a few times. The rearrangement joins TRBV14 to TRBJ1-2, with 8 bases aligning to TRBD1. The CDR3 has 16 residues. Germline CDR1 reads SGHDN; CDR2 reads FVKESK. V lost 0 bases and J lost 6; bases outside the gene matches: 9. CDR3 region: CASSQDANRGRDGYTF. The CDR3 bases are TGTGCCAGCAGCCAAGATGCCAACAGGGGGAGGGATGGCTACACCTTC.

This clonotype came up a few times. The chain couples TRBV24-1 to TRBJ2-3; D may correspond to TRBD1 or TRBD2 (6 bases each). Germline V CDR1 and CDR2: KGHDR, SFDVKD. The CDR3 spans 15 residues. Deletions cut 2 bases from V and 0 bases from J, with 8 bases between. CDR3 sequence: CATSDWGASTDTQYF. Here the CDR3 DNA reads TGTGCCACCAGTGATTGGGGGGCCAGCACAGATACGCAGTATTTT.

This clonotype was seen only a few times. This chain connects TRBV7-2 to TRBJ2-3; TRBD2 is a possible D gene (6 bases). V lost 5 bases and J 2 bases, leaving 29 bases between the germline ends. Per the germline V gene, CDR1 is SGHTA and CDR2 is FQGNSA. The CDR3 is 20 amino acids. The CDR3: CASSRRPAARGGINTDTQYF. The CDR3 DNA reads as TGTGCCAGCAGCAGGCGACCAGCGGCACGGGGAGGAATCAACACAGATACGCAGTATTTT.

This clonotype was recorded many times. This rearrangement joins TRBV19 to TRBJ2-7; 8 bases map to TRBD1. Germline lookup yields CDR1 LNHDA and CDR2 SQIVND (reference sequence). Unmatched junction bases numbered 4, after V lost 3 bases and J lost 3 bases. The CDR3 is 14 amino acids. The CDR3 DNA is TGTGCCAGTAGTATCGGGACAGGTTACTACGAGCAGTACTTC. Translating it yields CASSIGTGYYEQYF.

This clonotype was counted at least ten times. The rearrangement links TRBV7-2 to TRBJ2-3; weak D call: TRBD2 (6 bases). There are 15 residues in the CDR3. Germline V CDR1 and CDR2: SGHTA, FQGNSA. Trimming took off 6 bases at V and 3 bases at J, with 16 bases between the two ends. Here the CDR3 reads CASRGGESQTDTQYF. Here the CDR3 DNA reads TGTGCCAGCAGAGGAGGGGAGTCCCAGACAGATACGCAGTATTTT.

This clonotype appeared a few times. The chain links TRBV29-1 to TRBJ2-7, with 12 bases identical to TRBD2. The J segment lost 7 bases and the V segment lost 4 bases, leaving 5 bases of the junction unmatched. CDR3 length: 13 residues. Germline CDR1 SQVTM, CDR2 ANQGSEA. CDR3 coding DNA: TGCAGCGTTGGGACTAGCGGGGCGGGAGAGCAGTACTTC. Translation gives CSVGTSGAGEQYF.

This clonotype came up a few times. The chain couples TRBV5-1 to TRBJ2-3; the D gene is possibly TRBD2 (5 bases). Germline V gene sequence: CDR1 SGHRS, CDR2 YFSETQ. The CDR3 loop spans 16 amino acids. V was pared by 3 bases and J by 3 bases, with 17 bases between. For the CDR3, the DNA is TGCGCCAGCAGCTCTCCGCCGAACGGGGATACAGATACGCAGTATTTT. Encoded protein: CASSSPPNGDTDTQYF.

This clonotype was detected only a few times. A much larger clone differs from this one at a single base, so this may be a read error. A read error is likely, as this CDR3 ends without the conserved phenylalanine or tryptophan. V is TRBV6-5 and J is TRBJ2-1, with D possibly TRBD2 on 6 matching bases. The V end lost 4 bases, the J end lost 0 bases, and 16 bases lay between the germline ends. Germline V gives CDR1 MNHEY, CDR2 SVGAGI. The CDR3 extends over 17 amino acids. The CDR3 DNA reads TGTGCCAGCAGTTTCCCCGCTAGGGGAGGCTCCTACAATGAGCAGTTCCTC. Its translation: CASSFPARGGSYNEQFL.

Points on this clonotype: This may stem from a read error, because a much larger clone lies one nucleotide away. For the CDR3, the DNA is TGTGCCAGCACTTGGGAGAACACCGGGGGGCTGTTTTTT. Protein product: CASTWENTGGLFF. This rearrangement joins TRBV2 to TRBJ2-2, with D possibly matching TRBD2 (6 bases). Germline values: CDR1 SNHLY, CDR2 FYNNEI. This CDR3 spans 13 amino acids.

This clonotype was recorded many times. V is TRBV14 and J is TRBJ1-2; possible D gene TRBD1, 5 bases. The CDR3 contains 14 residues. The germline gives CDR1 SGHDN, CDR2 FVKESK. V shed 2 bases and J shed 3 bases, with 10 bases lying between them. The CDR3 bases are TGTGCCAGCAGCCAAAGGGACGGATACTATGGCTACACCTTC. This gives the protein CASSQRDGYYGYTF.

This clonotype was counted ten times or more. The chain couples TRBV6-1 to TRBJ2-3; D not resolved. Germline CDR1 and CDR2: MNHNS and SASEGT. The CDR3 totals 12 residues. Trimming took 8 bases from V and 0 from J, leaving 6 bases between them. Here the CDR3 reads CASHTSTDTQYF. In nucleotides, the CDR3 is TGTGCCAGCCACACAAGCACAGATACGCAGTATTTT.

This clonotype was counted only a few times. The chain is built from TRBV18 and TRBJ2-7; D ambiguous. The CDR3 is 15 amino acids. CDR1 and CDR2 (germline): KGHSH, LQKENI. Trimming shortened V by 0 bases and J by 0 bases, and 9 bases separated the two germline ends. The CDR3 nucleotides are TGTGCCAGCTCACCACCGGCTCGGAGCTCCTACGAGCAGTACTTC. Translating gives CASSPPARSSYEQYF.